This TCR beta chain came from a study of T cell responses to AZD1222 COVID-19 vaccine. Study-level findings and limits: When two AZD1222 doses had been given, Spike-specific TCR breadth and depth rose.

Produced via immunoSEQ multiplex PCR; TCRdb's table is partial and in-frame only. The table shows about 150,000 clones, with around 90% occurring only once. This clone is a singleton in its sample. No antigen is known for it. The origin of this receptor is an adult in good health. Sequences were derived from peripheral blood, sampled on day 0 of AZD1222 vaccination.

CDR3 sequence: CASSSGQSRNTEAFF. The CDR3 nucleotides read TGTGCCAGTAGTTCGGGACAGTCGCGGAACACTGAAGCTTTCTTT. The genes are TRBV19 and TRBJ1-1, with TRBD1 identical over 7 bases. The germline V gene has CDR1 LNHDA and CDR2 SQIVND (reference sequence). CDR3 size: 15 residues. Trimming removed 5 bases from V and 1 base from J; junction bases left unmatched: 7.